These 3 T cell receptor beta chains were all obtained from the same sample, sequenced in a study of shared clonotypes between healthy human individuals. Generated by immunoSEQ multiplex PCR, the TCRdb table keeps only in-frame clones and is missing some. The sample contains about 1 million clones, around 75% of which appear only once. Material: memory CD4+ T cells sorted from blood. Subset given: CD45RA-negative fraction. These receptors all come from a man aged 18 to 30 in good health.

This clone was seen only a few times. The gene calls are TRBV30 and TRBJ2-3; TRBD2 aligns across 11 bases. Germline trimming cut 8 bases from V and 1 base from J; bases unmatched to any gene: 11. The germline gives CDR1 GTSNPN, CDR2 SVGIG (reference sequence). This CDR3 comprises 16 residues. In nucleotides, the CDR3 is TGTGCCGGAACGGCTAGCGGGAGGCGAGGCACAGATACGCAGTATTTT. Amino acids: CAGTASGRRGTDTQYF.

The genes are TRBV30 and TRBJ2-7; D possibly corresponds to TRBD2 (6 bases). The CDR3 extends over 14 amino acids. Germline loops: CDR1 GTSNPN, CDR2 SVGIG (reference sequence). The V end was cut by 1 base, the J end by 5 bases, with 15 bases between. DNA for the CDR3: TGTGCCTGGAGTGGCGGGACCCCAGCCCACGAGCAGTACTTC. Its protein product is CAWSGGTPAHEQYF. Full variable domain (outside the CDR3, taken from reference TRBV30 and TRBJ2-7): SQTIHQWPATLVQPVGSPLSLECTVEGTSNPNLYWYRQAAGRGLQLLFYSVGIGQISSEVPQNLSASRPQDRQFILSSKKLLLSDSGFYLCAWSGGTPAHEQYFGPGTRLTVT.

This chain uses TRBV25-1 with TRBJ2-6, with D unresolved. Germline V gene sequence: CDR1 MGHDK, CDR2 SYGVNS. V was shortened by 9 bases and J by 1 base, with 19 bases between the two germline ends. The CDR3 is 17 amino acids. The chain's CDR3 is CASEPSDGISGANVLTF. As DNA, the CDR3 is TGTGCCAGTGAACCTTCTGACGGAATTTCTGGGGCCAACGTCCTGACTTTC.